This T cell receptor beta chain was observed in a study of T-cell memory formation after mild COVID-19. Study findings and constraints: Mainly CM and EM harbored the contracting CD4+ clones; mainly EMRA harbored the CD8+ ones.

5'RACE, which relied on constant-segment primers, yielded TCR alpha and TCR beta cDNA libraries carrying sample barcodes and UMIs. MiXCR was run by TCRdb on the 5' RACE reads, yielding one entry per CDR3 protein. The sample includes about 320,000 distinct CDR3 sequences, roughly an eighth of them seen just once. J gave up 5 bases and V 6 bases, and 3 bases lay outside the gene matches. This CDR3 contains 14 residues. This clonotype was picked up a small number of times. Antigen: not known. The chain is built from TRBV12-3 or TRBV12-4 and TRBJ1-4; 10 bases fit TRBD1. Sequenced material: PBMCs or a T cell subset sorted from them (not recorded which). This TCR was sampled from a man aged 18 to 30 who had mild COVID-19 (a few samples of this study predate the infection). Cell type and time point are not known. The CDR3 DNA reads TGTGCCAGCAGCGAGGACAGGGGGAATGAAAAACTGTTTTTT. Translating gives CASSEDRGNEKLFF.